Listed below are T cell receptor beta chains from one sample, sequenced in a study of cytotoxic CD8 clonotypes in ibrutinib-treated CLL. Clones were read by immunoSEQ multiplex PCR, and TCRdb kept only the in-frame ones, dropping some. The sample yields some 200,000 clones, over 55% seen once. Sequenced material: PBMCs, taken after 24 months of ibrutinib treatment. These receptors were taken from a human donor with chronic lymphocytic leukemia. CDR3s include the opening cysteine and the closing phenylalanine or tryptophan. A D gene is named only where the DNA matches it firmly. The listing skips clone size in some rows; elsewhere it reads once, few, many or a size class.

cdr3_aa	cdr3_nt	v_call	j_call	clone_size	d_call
CSVRIMSNTGELFF	TGCAGCGTTCGCATAATGTCGAACACCGGGGAGCTGTTTTTT	TRBV29-1	TRBJ2-2	once	NA
CASKQGSTDTQYF	TGTGCCAGCAAGCAGGGTAGCACAGATACGCAGTATTTT	TRBV6-5	TRBJ2-3	NA	NA
CASSGGGISETQYF	TGCGCCAGCAGCGGTGGGGGTATCTCAGAGACCCAGTACTTC	TRBV5-1	TRBJ2-5	NA	NA
CASGRQMTTGELFF	TGTGCCAGCGGTCGACAGATGACGACCGGGGAGCTGTTTTTT	TRBV7-2	TRBJ2-2	NA	NA
CASSEAQAGGPTDTQYF	TGTGCCAGCAGTGAAGCGCAAGCGGGAGGGCCGACAGATACGCAGTATTTT	TRBV6-1	TRBJ2-3	many	TRBD2
CASSQDTPSETQYF	TGCGCCAGCAGCCAAGATACACCTTCAGAGACCCAGTACTTC	TRBV4-3	TRBJ2-5	NA	NA
CASSQSPGPTNYGYTF	TGTGCCAGCAGCCAAAGCCCGGGACCGACTAACTATGGCTACACCTTC	TRBV6-6	TRBJ1-2	NA	NA
CASSLGKRQGTYEQYF	TGTGCCAGCAGCTTGGGAAAGAGACAGGGGACCTACGAGCAGTACTTC	TRBV7-6	TRBJ2-7	NA	TRBD1
CASSLRLAGVETQYF	TGTGCCAGCAGTTTAAGACTAGCGGGAGTAGAGACCCAGTACTTC	TRBV28	TRBJ2-5	NA	TRBD2
CASSSDASGDAFF	TGTGCCAGCTCATCGGACGCTTCGGGGGATGCTTTCTTT	TRBV18	TRBJ1-1	NA	NA
CASSQLRDRGLNTEAFF	TGCGCCAGCAGCCAATTACGGGACAGGGGGCTTAACACTGAAGCTTTCTTT	TRBV4-3	TRBJ1-1	NA	TRBD1
CASSFREGGYTF	TGTGCCAGCAGCTTCCGGGAAGGAGGCTACACCTTC	TRBV5-5	TRBJ1-2	NA	NA
CASSSGTGTEAFF	TGTGCCAGCAGTTCCGGGACAGGGACTGAAGCTTTCTTT	TRBV28	TRBJ1-1	NA	TRBD1
CASSLGGRGRETQYF	TGTGCCAGCAGTTTAGGGGGCAGGGGGCGAGAGACCCAGTACTTC	TRBV27	TRBJ2-5	NA	TRBD1
CASSLAWASGSTQFF	TGTGCCAGCAGCTTGGCATGGGCTAGCGGGAGTACGCAGTTCTTC	TRBV5-4	TRBJ2-1	few	TRBD2
CASSSTTGTHYGYTF	TGTGCCAGCAGTTCAACGACAGGGACGCACTATGGCTACACCTTC	TRBV25-1	TRBJ1-2	NA	TRBD1
CASVGLAEETQYF	TGTGCCAGCGTGGGACTAGCCGAAGAGACCCAGTACTTC	TRBV25-1	TRBJ2-5	NA	TRBD2
CASSQELDILASVFF	TGTGCCAGCAGCCAAGAACTAGATATACTCGCGAGTGTGTTCTTC	TRBV4-2	TRBJ2-1	NA	NA
CASSLLAGEYNEQFF	TGCGCCAGCAGCTTGTTAGCGGGAGAGTACAATGAGCAGTTCTTC	TRBV5-1	TRBJ2-1	few	TRBD2
CASSLGLAGTTYEQYF	TGCGCCAGCAGCTTGGGGCTAGCGGGAACCACCTACGAGCAGTACTTC	TRBV5-1	TRBJ2-7	NA	TRBD2
CASSLTSGRLETQYF	TGTGCCAGCAGCTTAACTAGCGGGAGGCTAGAGACCCAGTACTTC	TRBV7-3	TRBJ2-5	few	TRBD2
CASSLVLANEQFF	TGCGCCAGCAGCTTGGTCCTAGCGAATGAGCAGTTCTTC	TRBV5-1	TRBJ2-1	once	NA
CASSESGRTEAFF	TGTGCCAGCAGTGAATCTGGACGCACTGAAGCTTTCTTT	TRBV6-1	TRBJ1-1	NA	NA
CASSDIAGYAETQYF	TGCGCCAGCAGCGATATAGCGGGATATGCTGAGACCCAGTACTTC	TRBV5-1	TRBJ2-5	NA	TRBD2
CASSTPAGGLYEQYF	TGTGCCAGTAGTACTCCAGCGGGAGGGCTTTACGAGCAGTACTTC	TRBV19	TRBJ2-7	NA	TRBD2
CASSLRDTSNTEAFF	TGTGCCAGCTCCCTAAGGGACACGTCGAACACTGAAGCTTTCTTT	TRBV18	TRBJ1-1	NA	NA
CASSLETSGRGIYNEQFF	TGTGCCAGTAGTCTCGAGACTAGCGGGAGGGGTATATACAATGAGCAGTTCTTC	TRBV19	TRBJ2-1	NA	TRBD2
CASSWTGGRREQYF	TGTGCCAGCAGCTGGACAGGGGGACGTCGGGAGCAGTACTTC	TRBV2	TRBJ2-7	few	TRBD1
CSVEVGTGADTQYF	TGCAGCGTTGAGGTCGGGACAGGGGCAGATACGCAGTATTTT	TRBV29-1	TRBJ2-3	NA	TRBD1
CASSPMGLAGGEQYF	TGTGCCAGCAGCCCGATGGGGCTAGCGGGAGGCGAGCAGTACTTC	TRBV7-2	TRBJ2-7	NA	TRBD2
CASSLFIGVTDTQYF	TGTGCCAGCAGTTTATTCATAGGGGTCACAGATACGCAGTATTTT	TRBV27	TRBJ2-3	NA	NA
CAWSVPAGVRGEQYF	TGTGCCTGGAGTGTACCCGCGGGAGTGCGTGGCGAGCAGTACTTC	TRBV30	TRBJ2-7	NA	TRBD2
CASSYTTGASTDTQYF	TGTGCCAGCTCATATACGACAGGCGCTAGCACAGATACGCAGTATTTT	TRBV18	TRBJ2-3	NA	NA
CASSSGNSNQPQHF	TGTGCCAGCTCGTCAGGCAATAGCAATCAGCCCCAGCATTTT	TRBV6-1	TRBJ1-5	NA	NA
CSETSGSHNEQFF	TGCAGCGAGACTAGCGGGAGTCACAATGAGCAGTTCTTC	TRBV29-1	TRBJ2-1	NA	TRBD2
CASSQGIAGGPSRYEQYF	TGTGCCAGCAGCCAAGGCATAGCGGGAGGGCCGAGTCGGTACGAGCAGTACTTC	TRBV14	TRBJ2-7	NA	TRBD2
CASSRDHRETQYF	TGCGCCAGCAGCCGCGACCACCGGGAGACCCAGTACTTC	TRBV4-1	TRBJ2-5	NA	NA
CSVEELAGQETQYF	TGCAGCGTTGAAGAGTTAGCGGGCCAAGAGACCCAGTACTTC	TRBV29-1	TRBJ2-5	NA	TRBD2
CASSETGRNEKLFF	TGCGCCAGCAGTGAAACAGGGAGGAATGAAAAACTGTTTTTT	TRBV10-2	TRBJ1-4	few	NA
CASSPLGTNYGYTF	TGTGCCAGCAGTCCACTGGGGACTAACTATGGCTACACCTTC	TRBV27	TRBJ1-2	few	NA
CASSLEAGQGGEKLFF	TGTGCCAGCAGCTTAGAAGCGGGACAGGGTGGGGAAAAACTGTTTTTT	TRBV7-9	TRBJ1-4	NA	TRBD1
CASSLRLAGMGVTDTQYF	TGTGCCAGCAGCTTAAGGCTAGCGGGCATGGGGGTGACAGATACGCAGTATTTT	TRBV7-7	TRBJ2-3	NA	TRBD2